One sample yielded the 32 T cell receptor beta chains listed below, sequenced in a study of cytomegalovirus exposure and HLA in healthy donors. Vbeta (60) and Jbeta (13) primers were used in the PCR. Only in-frame clones appear in the TCRdb table, and some are missing; sequencing was by immunoSEQ multiplex PCR. The sample contains over 150,000 clones, roughly 82% of which appear only once. Sequenced: PBMCs. The receptors stem from a man aged 45-60 years in good health and CMV-seropositive.

This rearrangement joins TRBV7-9 to TRBJ2-7, with D uncertain. The length of the CDR3 is 14 residues. Trimming stripped 0 bases from V and 3 bases from J, with 9 bases between. Germline V gene sequence: CDR1 SEHNR, CDR2 FQNEAQ (reference sequence). For the CDR3, the DNA is TGTGCCAGCAGCTTAGCGCAGGCAGACTACGAGCAGTACTTC. The encoded protein is CASSLAQADYEQYF. Using reference TRBV7-9 and TRBJ2-7 for the parts outside the CDR3, the full variable domain is DTGVSQNPRHKITKRGQNVTFRCDPISEHNRLYWYRQTLGQGPEFLTYFQNEAQLEKSRLLSDRFSAERPKGSFSTLEIQRTEQGDSAMYLCASSLAQADYEQYFGPGTRLTVT.

This clone showed up just a few times. J is TRBJ1-1 and V is TRBV7-3, with a weak D call TRBD1 (5 bases). The CDR3 is 15 amino acids. Trimming took 5 bases from V and 0 from J, leaving 13 bases between them. Looked up from germline, CDR1 is SGHTA and CDR2 is FQGTGA. Written as DNA, the CDR3 is TGTGCCAGCAGCATATCGGGGGGAGTGAACACTGAAGCTTTCTTT. It yields the protein CASSISGGVNTEAFF.

The chain couples TRBV6-1 to TRBJ1-1, with D tentatively TRBD1 (6 bases). V was trimmed by 5 bases and J by 1 base, leaving 14 bases between them. Germline V gives CDR1 MNHNS, CDR2 SASEGT. The CDR3 consists of 15 residues. CDR3 residues: CASSSQVGGNTEAFF. As DNA, the CDR3 is TGTGCCAGCAGTTCCCAAGTAGGGGGGAACACTGAAGCTTTCTTT.

V gene TRBV5-5 combines with J gene TRBJ2-7; 8 bases agree with TRBD1. CDR3 size: 15 residues. V lost 2 bases to trimming and J lost 2 bases; unmatched junction nucleotides: 6. In germline, CDR1 is SGHKS, CDR2 YYEKEE (reference sequence). The chain's CDR3 is CASSFQGQGPYEQYF. The CDR3 nucleotides read TGTGCCAGCAGCTTCCAAGGACAGGGACCCTACGAGCAGTACTTC. The variable domain in full, completed from reference TRBV5-5 and TRBJ2-7, reads DAGVTQSPTHLIKTRGQQVTLRCSPISGHKSVSWYQQVLGQGPQFIFQYYEKEERGRGNFPDRFSARQFPNYSSELNVNALLLGDSALYLCASSFQGQGPYEQYFGPGTRLTVT.

This clone has a single count. CDR3 region: CASSPAEIQETQYF. The CDR3 region has the DNA TGCGCCAGCAGCCCCGCGGAGATACAAGAGACCCAGTACTTC. This chain connects TRBV5-1 to TRBJ2-5; D gene uncertain. CDR1 and CDR2 (germline): SGHRS, YFSETQ. With 4 bases removed from V and 2 bases from J, the gap between germline ends came to 12 bases. CDR3 length equals 14 residues.

V and J are TRBV7-9 and TRBJ2-1; tentative D call: TRBD2 (6 bases). The CDR3 is 16 amino acids. V was clipped by 3 bases and J by 0 bases, with 12 bases between them. CDR1 is SEHNR, CDR2 FQNEAQ, per germline (reference sequence). CDR3 sequence reads: CASSFLAESSYNEQFF. The CDR3 bases are TGTGCCAGCAGCTTTTTAGCGGAGAGCTCCTACAATGAGCAGTTCTTC.

The chain has TRBV7-3 and TRBJ2-7, with 9 bases that match TRBD1. The CDR3 contains 14 residues. CDR1 and CDR2 from the germline V gene are SGHTA and FQGTGA. V shed 5 bases and J 4 bases; nucleotides not matched to a gene: 6. CDR3 region: CASSADRGRYEQYF. The CDR3 DNA reads TGTGCCAGCAGCGCAGACAGGGGGAGATACGAGCAGTACTTC. The whole variable domain, filled in from reference TRBV7-3 and TRBJ2-7, reads GAGVSQTPSNKVTEKGKYVELRCDPISGHTALYWYRQSLGQGPEFLIYFQGTGAADDSGLPNDRFFAVRPEGSVSTLKIQRTERGDSAVYLCASSADRGRYEQYFGPGTRLTVT.

The CDR3 reads CASSLAGGYEQYF. CDR3 nucleotide sequence: TGTGCCAGCAGCTTAGCAGGGGGTTACGAGCAGTACTTC. The chain couples TRBV7-8 to TRBJ2-7; a possible D gene is TRBD1 (6 bases). V shed 0 bases and J shed 4 bases, with 7 bases lying between them. Looked up from germline, CDR1 is SGHVS and CDR2 is FQNEAQ. The CDR3 is 13 amino acids. Full variable domain (rest looked up from reference TRBV7-8 and TRBJ2-7): GAGVSQSPRYKVAKRGQDVALRCDPISGHVSLFWYQQALGQGPEFLTYFQNEAQLDKSGLPSDRFFAERPEGSVSTLKIQRTQQEDSAVYLCASSLAGGYEQYFGPGTRLTVT.

This clone was seen more than once but under ten times. This chain connects TRBV19 to TRBJ2-1; perhaps TRBD2 as D (5 bases). V shed 6 bases and J shed 4 bases, with 7 bases lying between them. The CDR3 has 12 residues. Germline loops: CDR1 LNHDA, CDR2 SQIVND (reference sequence). In DNA, the CDR3 is TGTGCCAGTAGGAGGGATTACAATGAGCAGTTCTTC. Translated: CASRRDYNEQFF.

This clone was seen once. The junction departs from germline at one end; a sequencing error may be responsible. The chain combines TRBV7-9 with TRBJ1-5, with D hard to call. This CDR3 spans 10 amino acids. CDR1 SEHNR and CDR2 FQNEAQ come from the germline V gene (reference sequence). The CDR3 sequence: CSSPDQPQHF. In nucleotides, the CDR3 is TGTTCCAGCCCGGATCAGCCCCAGCATTTT.

The chain carries TRBV7-2 and TRBJ2-5; 7 positions match TRBD1. The tail of the sequence fits TRBJ2-7 better, so the J call may be wrong. Germline assignment: CDR1 SGHTA and CDR2 FQGNSA. CDR3 size: 16 residues. DNA of the CDR3: TGTGCCAGCAGCTTGGCATCCGGGACAGAGAGCTACGAGCAGTACTTC. Translated: CASSLASGTESYEQYF.

The rearrangement uses TRBV19 and TRBJ1-6; D is perhaps TRBD1 (6 bases). V gave up 5 bases and J gave up 4 bases, with 9 bases separating them. The CDR3 extends over 14 amino acids. Germline V gene sequence: CDR1 LNHDA, CDR2 SQIVND (reference sequence). The DNA for the CDR3 is TGTGCCAGTAGTTTTACAGGGTATAATTCACCCCTCCACTTT. Encoded protein: CASSFTGYNSPLHF.

The gene calls are TRBV25-1 and TRBJ2-1; 7 nucleotides match TRBD2. Germline CDR1 and CDR2: MGHDK and SYGVNS. With 0 bases clipped from V and 6 bases from J, the junction kept 5 bases outside the gene matches. This CDR3 is built from 15 residues. The CDR3 region has the DNA TGTGCCAGCAGTGAATATACTAGCGTCGTCAATGAGCAGTTCTTC. It encodes CASSEYTSVVNEQFF.

This clone has ten or more counts. The rearrangement uses TRBV4-3 and TRBJ2-3, with 10 bases lining up with TRBD2. V was clipped by 9 bases and J by 1 base; unmatched bases: 1. In germline, CDR1 is LGHNA, CDR2 YSLEER. The CDR3 has 13 residues. This CDR3 is CASGLAGTDTQYF. As DNA, the CDR3 is TGCGCCAGTGGACTAGCGGGCACAGATACGCAGTATTTT.

This chain uses TRBV14 with TRBJ2-7; 10 bases agree with TRBD1. The CDR3 is 15 amino acids. V gave up 3 bases and J gave up 3 bases; unmatched junction bases: 5. Germline values: CDR1 SGHDN, CDR2 FVKESK. For the CDR3, the DNA is TGTGCCAGCAGCCACGACAGGGGGCGAATCTACGAGCAGTACTTC. Protein: CASSHDRGRIYEQYF.

The chain recombines TRBV7-6 with TRBJ2-5; 9 bases are shared with TRBD1. The CDR3 loop spans 15 amino acids. CDR1 is SGHVS, CDR2 FNYEAQ, per germline. The ends lost 2 bases at V and 5 bases at J; junction bases unmatched: 6. The CDR3 DNA reads TGTGCCAGCAGCTTACTACAGGGGGCATGGGAGACCCAGTACTTC. Translation: CASSLLQGAWETQYF.

The chain uses TRBV4-3 and TRBJ2-2; weak D call: TRBD1 (5 bases). The germline V gene has CDR1 LGHNA and CDR2 YSLEER. Trimming took 6 bases from V and 7 from J, leaving 15 bases between them. CDR3 length: 14 residues. CDR3 bases: TGCGCCAGCAGACCGGACACGAGAGGCGGGGAGCTGTTTTTT. As protein: CASRPDTRGGELFF.

The chain joins TRBV29-1 to TRBJ1-1; TRBD1 matches at 8 bases. The V gene's germline CDR1 is SQVTM and CDR2 ANQGSEA. J gave up 0 bases and V 6 bases, and 9 bases lay outside the gene matches. This CDR3 is 15 amino acids long. CDR3 region: CSVKGQGYMNTEAFF. CDR3 DNA: TGCAGCGTAAAAGGACAGGGATACATGAACACTGAAGCTTTCTTT.

The V call is TRBV6-6, the J call TRBJ2-1; 8 bases align to TRBD1. The CDR3 covers 13 residues. Germline assignment: CDR1 MNHNY and CDR2 SVGAGI (reference sequence). V gave up 8 bases and J gave up 5 bases; unmatched junction bases: 5. The CDR3 spells CASRQGPNNEQFF. CDR3 sequence (DNA): TGTGCCAGCCGACAGGGGCCGAACAATGAGCAGTTCTTC.

This chain connects TRBV5-4 to TRBJ1-6, with TRBD1 matching over 7 bases. Trimming cost V 0 bases and J 9 bases; bases outside gene matches: 6. The germline V gene has CDR1 SGHNT and CDR2 YYREEE (reference sequence). CDR3 length: 15 residues. CDR3 DNA: TGTGCCAGCAGCTTGGTACAGGGGATTGGTTCACCCCTCCACTTT. This gives the protein CASSLVQGIGSPLHF.

The chain employs TRBV7-9 and TRBJ2-1; TRBD2 matches at 8 bases. There are 15 residues in the CDR3. CDR1 is SEHNR and CDR2 is FQNEAQ in the germline V gene (reference sequence). The trim removed 3 bases at V and 9 bases at J, leaving 10 bases unmatched. CDR3 nucleotide sequence: TGTGCCAGCAGCTTGGTCGGGGGGGGAGTAGGTGAGCAGTTCTTC. This sequence encodes CASSLVGGGVGEQFF.

The chain has TRBV19 and TRBJ2-1, with D perhaps TRBD1 (5 bases). V lost 6 bases, J lost 8 bases, and 11 bases lay in between. Germline assignment: CDR1 LNHDA and CDR2 SQIVND (reference sequence). This CDR3 comprises 12 residues. In nucleotides, the CDR3 is TGTGCCAGTAGGAAGGGGATCTATGAGCAGTTCTTC. Protein: CASRKGIYEQFF.

The J gene is TRBJ2-7, the V gene TRBV5-8, with TRBD2 matching over 7 bases. Trimming cost V 2 bases and J 6 bases; bases outside gene matches: 8. Germline V gene sequence: CDR1 SGHTS, CDR2 YDEGEE. The CDR3 runs to 14 residues. The CDR3 DNA reads as TGTGCCAGCAGCTTCCGGACTAGGTCTCCCGAGCAGTACTTC. This sequence encodes CASSFRTRSPEQYF. Supplemented by reference TRBV5-8 and TRBJ2-7, the full variable domain reads EAGVTQSPTHLIKTRGQQATLRCSPISGHTSVYWYQQALGLGLQFLLWYDEGEERNRGNFPPRFSGRQFPNYSSELNVNALELEDSALYLCASSFRTRSPEQYFGPGTRLTVT.

The V and J genes are TRBV10-3 and TRBJ1-4; TRBD1 matches 10 bases. The length of the CDR3 is 15 residues. V lost 5 bases and J lost 7; bases outside the gene matches: 7. Germline values: CDR1 ENHRY, CDR2 SYGVKD. The CDR3 coding sequence is TGTGCCATCAGTCCCGGACAGGGGGTTATTGAAAAACTGTTTTTT. It yields the protein CAISPGQGVIEKLFF.

This clone has a handful of counts. V and J are TRBV5-8 and TRBJ2-5; TRBD1 agrees at 10 bases. Germline V gene data show CDR1 as SGHTS and CDR2 as YDEGEE. V lost 5 bases, J lost 4 bases, and 11 bases stayed unmatched. The CDR3 covers 16 residues. The CDR3 bases are TGTGCCAGCAGATACCCCGGGACAGGGGTAGGAGAGACCCAGTACTTC. Translated: CASRYPGTGVGETQYF.

The gene calls are TRBV9 and TRBJ1-3, with D hard to call. V was shortened by 0 bases and J by 7 bases, with 8 bases between the two germline ends. The CDR3 runs 13 residues. CDR1 SGDLS and CDR2 YYNGEE come from the germline V gene. The CDR3 loop reads CASSVGAVNTIYF. The CDR3 bases are TGTGCCAGCAGCGTAGGGGCCGTTAACACCATATATTTT.

The chain combines TRBV7-2 with TRBJ2-7; 12 bases fit TRBD2. J gave up 3 bases and V 3 bases, and 3 bases lay outside the gene matches. CDR1 SGHTA and CDR2 FQGNSA come from the germline V gene. The CDR3 runs 15 residues. The CDR3, as DNA: TGTGCCAGCAGCTTTGGACTAGCGGGACTCTACGAGCAGTACTTC. It specifies CASSFGLAGLYEQYF.

The chain uses TRBV30 and TRBJ1-1; TRBD1 agrees at 10 bases. Germline V lookup: CDR1 GTSNPN, CDR2 SVGIG (reference sequence). The CDR3 is 15 residues long. Losses at the gene ends were 2 bases for V and 4 bases for J; bases not matched to a gene: 7. The CDR3 DNA follows: TGTGCCTGGAGTCCTCGACAGGGGGCGCGCACTGAAGCTTTCTTT. This sequence encodes CAWSPRQGARTEAFF.

The rearrangement uses TRBV7-3 and TRBJ1-4; 7 bases agree with TRBD1. CDR3 length equals 14 residues. Germline CDR1 is SGHTA and CDR2 is FQGTGA. Trimming cost V 4 bases and J 7 bases; bases outside gene matches: 6. The CDR3: CASSSQGVVEKLFF. The CDR3 region has the DNA TGTGCCAGCAGCTCGCAGGGGGTCGTTGAAAAACTGTTTTTT.

The rearrangement uses TRBV7-2 and TRBJ1-2; the D gene is possibly TRBD1 (5 bases). The CDR3 is 14 residues long. Germline V gene lookup returns CDR1 SGHTA and CDR2 FQGNSA. The V and J ends lost 4 bases and 1 base respectively, with 10 bases between them. The CDR3 coding sequence is TGTGCCAGCAGCTCGCTGACAGTTAACTATGGCTACACCTTC. Translation gives CASSSLTVNYGYTF.

The chain combines TRBV18 with TRBJ2-7, with 9 bases aligning to TRBD1. Germline V gives CDR1 KGHSH, CDR2 LQKENI. After removal of 3 bases from V and 5 bases from J, the junction contained 5 bases not matched to a gene. The CDR3 contains 14 residues. The CDR3 DNA reads as TGTGCCAGCTCACCGGCACAGGGGGCGGACGAGCAGTACTTC. Amino acid sequence: CASSPAQGADEQYF.

The rearrangement joins TRBV5-5 to TRBJ1-5; TRBD1 aligns across 9 bases. CDR1 is SGHKS and CDR2 is YYEKEE in the germline V gene (reference sequence). CDR3 length: 15 amino acids. The V gene end was trimmed by 4 bases and the J gene end by 7 bases; junction bases not matched to a gene: 9. The DNA of the CDR3 is TGTGCCAGCAGCGCGGACAGGGGTTCTGGGCAGCCCCAGCATTTT. Its protein is CASSADRGSGQPQHF.